This is a list of T cell receptor beta chains from one sample in a study of blood T cell repertoires in COVID-19. The protocol was immunoSEQ multiplex PCR, while the TCRdb copy is restricted to in-frame clones and leaves out a portion. The table has about 340,000 clones, around 83% seen once; the top ten hold about 3%. Input material: peripheral blood. These receptor sequences come from a man aged 25-45 years with active or convalescent COVID-19. Each CDR3 is given with its conserved first and last residue. Clone sizes are given selectively: once, few, many, or a class where the clone is expanded.

J gene: TRBJ1-4
clone size: .
V gene: TRBV7-3
CDR3 protein: CASRSDNRIYNEKLFF

J gene: TRBJ2-7
clone size: .
V gene: TRBV7-2
CDR3 protein: CASSRDRSDYEQYF

J gene: TRBJ1-4
clone size: .
V gene: TRBV6-5
CDR3 protein: CASSLRDRGELFF

J gene: TRBJ2-5
clone size: once
V gene: TRBV6-2/TRBV6-3
CDR3 protein: CASSDTGWETQYF

J gene: TRBJ2-3
clone size: .
V gene: TRBV9
CDR3 protein: CASSAEFAGVPDTQYF

J gene: TRBJ2-7
clone size: few
V gene: TRBV11-2
CDR3 protein: CASSLDRWTSRSYEQYF

J gene: TRBJ2-6
clone size: .
V gene: TRBV28
CDR3 protein: CASSLLIGGGAGANVLTF

J gene: TRBJ2-3
clone size: few
V gene: TRBV5-1
CDR3 protein: CASSPGGMDTQYF

J gene: TRBJ2-1
clone size: .
V gene: TRBV30
CDR3 protein: CAWSLAGMYNEQFF

J gene: TRBJ1-4
clone size: .
V gene: TRBV5-6
CDR3 protein: CASSLSATNEKLFF

J gene: TRBJ2-7
clone size: .
V gene: TRBV5-1
CDR3 protein: CASSLGDRGLDEQYF

J gene: TRBJ1-1
clone size: once
V gene: TRBV5-6
CDR3 protein: CASSRWDRTNTEAFF

J gene: TRBJ1-2
clone size: .
V gene: TRBV19
CDR3 protein: CATRGLNGGYGYTF

J gene: TRBJ1-4
clone size: .
V gene: TRBV30
CDR3 protein: CAWGGGLEKLFF

J gene: TRBJ1-2
clone size: .
V gene: TRBV28
CDR3 protein: CASSLGGYGYTF

J gene: TRBJ1-2
clone size: .
V gene: TRBV30
CDR3 protein: CAWSPRGYGYTF

J gene: TRBJ1-4
clone size: once
V gene: TRBV19
CDR3 protein: CASSQQYTEKLFF

J gene: TRBJ2-1
clone size: .
V gene: TRBV24-1
CDR3 protein: CATSEYQPSSGGWEQFF

J gene: TRBJ2-1
clone size: .
V gene: TRBV5-1
CDR3 protein: CASSLSWREGPSNEQFF

J gene: TRBJ2-2
clone size: .
V gene: TRBV3-1/TRBV3-2
CDR3 protein: CASSPRWAGNTGELFF

J gene: TRBJ2-6
clone size: .
V gene: TRBV6-5
CDR3 protein: CASSRDSRANVLTF

J gene: TRBJ2-5
clone size: .
V gene: TRBV5-1
CDR3 protein: CASSSGAGGPQETQYF

J gene: TRBJ2-7
clone size: .
V gene: TRBV7-8
CDR3 protein: CASSLGSPGAPAYEQYF

J gene: TRBJ2-3
clone size: .
V gene: TRBV6-2/TRBV6-3
CDR3 protein: CASSYAPEEPDTQYF

J gene: TRBJ2-5
clone size: .
V gene: TRBV2
CDR3 protein: CASSGAGGGQETQYF

J gene: TRBJ1-5
clone size: .
V gene: TRBV2
CDR3 protein: CASRGIIDGGWNQPQHF

J gene: TRBJ2-1
clone size: .
V gene: TRBV7-9
CDR3 protein: CASSLPGGSHEQFF

J gene: TRBJ1-3
clone size: .
V gene: TRBV4-2
CDR3 protein: CASSQEIGQGGNTIYF

J gene: TRBJ1-4
clone size: .
V gene: TRBV12-2
CDR3 protein: CASRLPTAGNEKLFF

J gene: TRBJ2-2
clone size: many
V gene: TRBV18
CDR3 protein: CASSPTVQGNTGELFF

J gene: TRBJ1-5
clone size: few
V gene: TRBV6-5
CDR3 protein: CASSYSLEQPQHF

J gene: TRBJ1-1
clone size: .
V gene: TRBV29-1
CDR3 protein: CSVLDREAFF

J gene: TRBJ2-2
clone size: .
V gene: TRBV12-3/TRBV12-4
CDR3 protein: CATRQGFSGELFF

J gene: TRBJ2-1
clone size: once
V gene: TRBV19
CDR3 protein: CASSPQGSSYNEQFF

J gene: TRBJ2-7
clone size: .
V gene: TRBV9
CDR3 protein: CASSVVGQSLEQYF

J gene: TRBJ1-4
clone size: .
V gene: TRBV19
CDR3 protein: CASSIGGGSEKLFF

J gene: TRBJ2-1
clone size: .
V gene: TRBV14
CDR3 protein: CASSLFQLAGGLYNEQFF

J gene: TRBJ2-2
clone size: .
V gene: TRBV15
CDR3 protein: CATSRFGQRGSNKNTGELFF

J gene: TRBJ2-3
clone size: .
V gene: TRBV25-1
CDR3 protein: CASSEPSSVDTQYF

J gene: TRBJ1-2
clone size: .
V gene: TRBV7-9
CDR3 protein: CASSLAREEANYGYTF

J gene: TRBJ1-5
clone size: .
V gene: TRBV6-1
CDR3 protein: CASSERVGGQPQHF